The entry that follows covers one T cell receptor (beta chain) sequence. Antigen specificity is unknown. Its ends do not fully match the called genes, so a read error is possible. This record comes from a study of cytomegalovirus exposure and HLA in healthy donors. General study results and limits: TCR beta sequences reportedly predicted most subjects' HLA-A and HLA-B alleles accurately. DRB1 had the most TCR associations and HLA-C the fewest, a later analysis found, with rates varying by HLA locus.

This CDR3 is built from 15 residues. Looked up from germline, CDR1 is SEHNR and CDR2 is FQNEAQ (reference sequence). Amplification used 60 Vbeta primers and 13 Jbeta primers. Sequencing was performed with immunoSEQ multiplex PCR; in TCRdb, only in-frame clones are kept and a portion is missing. Of about 150,000 clones listed, around 80% are singletons. The TCR sequence derives from a woman aged 40 to 50 in good health and CMV-seronegative. The chain carries TRBV7-9 and TRBJ2-7; possible D gene TRBD1, 5 bases. Sequences were obtained from PBMCs. CDR3 bases: TGTTCCAGCAGCTTAGGGGCAGGCCTCACCTACGAGCAGTACTTC. Amino acid sequence: CSSSLGAGLTYEQYF.